This T cell receptor (beta chain) stems from a study of OX40 agonist ivuxolimab in advanced cancers. Blood was sampled at baseline, cycle 4 day 1, and cycle 7 day 1. The table came from immunoSEQ multiplex PCR; TCRdb's copy has only in-frame clones and leaves some out. The sample lists 30,000 to 40,000 clones, over 65% occurring once. CDR1 and CDR2 from the germline V gene are SGHVS and FNYEAQ. The germline V and J ends were trimmed by 3 bases and 0 bases, with 17 bases remaining between them. The CDR3 sequence is 17 residues long. This receptor was taken from an adult with an advanced solid tumor such as melanoma, head and neck, liver or kidney cancer. Material: CD4+ or CD8+ T cells sorted from blood, obtained in a trial of the OX40 agonist ivuxolimab. The rearrangement uses TRBV7-6 and TRBJ2-5; the D gene is possibly TRBD1 (6 bases). For the CDR3, the DNA is TGTGCCAGCAGCTTCCCCCGGGACACCCCTAACCAAGAGACCCAGTACTTC. Its protein is CASSFPRDTPNQETQYF.